The 5 T cell receptor beta chains in this list originate from one sample, sequenced in a study of T cells of healthy individuals. TCRdb re-analysed the 5' RACE reads in MiXCR, keeping a single row per CDR3 protein. The table records fewer than 75,000 distinct CDR3 sequences, about a sixth of them present only once. The source is a human donor in good health.

In its sample, this clonotype was seen a few times. This sequence joins TRBV6-5 and TRBJ1-1; 10 bases are a match to TRBD1. Trimming removed 6 bases from V and 0 bases from J; junction bases left unmatched: 1. This CDR3 comprises 14 residues. CDR1 is MNHEY, CDR2 SVGAGI, per germline. CDR3 protein: CASRDRGMNTEAFF. CDR3 sequence (DNA): TGTGCCAGCAGGGACAGGGGGATGAACACTGAAGCTTTCTTT.

This clonotype was seen ten or more times. This chain joins TRBV20-1 and TRBJ1-2; D may be TRBD1 (6 bases). CDR1 is DFQATT, CDR2 SNEGSKA, per germline (reference sequence). The CDR3 extends over 13 amino acids. Trimming took 8 bases from V and 3 from J, leaving 16 bases between them. The CDR3 DNA is TGCAGTCCTAAGGACAGAAATTACTATGGCTACACCTTC. As protein: CSPKDRNYYGYTF.

This chain joins TRBV4-3 and TRBJ1-2; weak D call: TRBD1 (5 bases). Looked up from germline, CDR1 is LGHNA and CDR2 is YSLEER. The CDR3 totals 14 residues. Trimming left V 2 bases short and J 6 bases short, with 13 bases between. This CDR3 reads CASSQPGSGDGYTF. The CDR3 nucleotides are TGCGCCAGCAGCCAACCAGGGTCGGGGGATGGCTACACCTTC.

This clonotype occurred a few times. The V call is TRBV6-1, the J call TRBJ1-5; unclear D gene. There are 16 residues in the CDR3. CDR1 and CDR2 (germline): MNHNS, SASEGT. Trimming pared 2 bases from V and 0 bases from J, leaving 11 bases between. CDR3 coding DNA: TGTGCCAGCAGTGAATTTATAGAATATAGCAATCAGCCCCAGCATTTT. This sequence encodes CASSEFIEYSNQPQHF.

J is TRBJ2-7 and V is TRBV6-6; D could derive from TRBD1 or TRBD2 (5 bases each). Trimming removed 10 bases at V and 7 bases at J, with 20 bases between. Germline-derived CDR1 and CDR2 are MNHNY and SVGAGI (reference sequence). This CDR3 spans 13 amino acids. This chain's CDR3 is CATSPGRSREQYF. The CDR3 region has the DNA TGTGCCACGAGCCCGGGACGGTCTAGGGAGCAGTACTTC.